A single sample is the source of the 19 T cell receptor beta chains below, sequenced in a study of blood T cell repertoires in COVID-19. Profiling relied on immunoSEQ multiplex PCR, and the TCRdb table lists in-frame clones only, not all of them. The sample lists 150,000 to 200,000 clones, approximately 81% occurring once. Source material: peripheral blood. The receptor set was obtained from a human donor with acute or convalescent COVID-19. The donor label of this sample is uncertain.

The chain uses TRBV6-6 and TRBJ1-3, with D unclear. The CDR3 extends over 14 amino acids. The germline V and J ends were trimmed by 6 bases and 4 bases, with 13 bases remaining between them. Germline V gene sequence: CDR1 MNHNY, CDR2 SVGAGI (reference sequence). The CDR3 nucleotides read TGTGCCAGCAGGGTTGTGAAGCCCGGAAACACCATATATTTT. This codes for CASRVVKPGNTIYF.

This chain links TRBV7-3 with TRBJ2-1; 11 nucleotides line up with TRBD2. CDR1 is SGHTA and CDR2 is FQGTGA in the germline V gene. V gave up 5 bases and J gave up 7 bases; unmatched junction bases: 7. The CDR3 has 15 amino acids. The CDR3 here is CASSHTSGGLNEQFF. The CDR3 DNA follows: TGTGCCAGCAGCCACACTAGCGGGGGATTGAATGAGCAGTTCTTC.

This chain joins TRBV24-1 and TRBJ1-6, with unresolved D. The CDR3 covers 14 residues. Trimming cost V 4 bases and J 10 bases, with 13 bases left between them. From germline, CDR1 is KGHDR and CDR2 SFDVKD. Here the CDR3 reads CATSDPPGGSPLHF. CDR3 in DNA: TGTGCCACCAGTGACCCCCCGGGCGGGTCACCCCTCCACTTT.

The rearrangement joins TRBV2 to TRBJ1-2; the match to TRBD1 covers 8 bases. The CDR3 is made up of 14 amino acids. The trim removed 6 bases at V and 6 bases at J, leaving 9 bases unmatched. Germline V lookup: CDR1 SNHLY, CDR2 FYNNEI. In DNA, the CDR3 is TGTGCCAGCAGGGTGGAACAGGGGGTCCATGGCTACACCTTC. It translates to CASRVEQGVHGYTF.

The V call is TRBV9, the J call TRBJ1-2; 9 nucleotides align to TRBD1. Germline assignment: CDR1 SGDLS and CDR2 YYNGEE. J lost 12 bases, V lost 3 bases, and 9 bases had no gene match. This CDR3 is built from 13 residues. The CDR3 DNA reads TGTGCCAGCAGCGAAGAGGGAGGACAGGGGAACACCTTC. Translation: CASSEEGGQGNTF. The full variable domain, its missing parts supplied by reference TRBV9 and TRBJ1-2, is DSGVTQTPKHLITATGQRVTLRCSPRSGDLSVYWYQQSLDQGLQFLIQYYNGEERAKGNILERFSAQQFPDLHSELNLSSLELGDSALYFCASSEEGGQGNTFGSGTRLTVV.

V and J are TRBV9 and TRBJ1-2; TRBD1 matches 10 bases. Germline V CDR1 and CDR2: SGDLS, YYNGEE. Trimming cost V 2 bases and J 4 bases; bases outside gene matches: 5. The CDR3 runs 15 residues. The CDR3 sequence is CASSVGTGASYGYTF. The CDR3 DNA follows: TGTGCCAGCAGCGTCGGGACAGGGGCTAGCTATGGCTACACCTTC.

V gene TRBV5-1 combines with J gene TRBJ1-4, with 8 bases aligning to TRBD1. Trimming took 1 base from V and 3 from J; bases not matched to a gene: 2. CDR3 length: 15 residues. CDR1 and CDR2 from the germline V gene are SGHRS and YFSETQ. CDR3 DNA: TGCGCCAGCAGCTTGACGACAGGGGCTAATGAAAAACTGTTTTTT. The encoded protein is CASSLTTGANEKLFF.

V and J are TRBV5-1 and TRBJ1-1; D gene ambiguous. CDR1 is SGHRS and CDR2 is YFSETQ in the germline V gene. Trimming took 2 bases from V and 0 from J, leaving 8 bases between them. The CDR3 runs 14 residues. The CDR3 here is CASSFGILNTEAFF. The CDR3 nucleotides read TGCGCCAGCAGCTTCGGGATCCTGAACACTGAAGCTTTCTTT.

This clone was picked up one time. V gene TRBV18 combines with J gene TRBJ1-1; the match to TRBD1 covers 12 bases. CDR1 and CDR2 from the germline V gene are KGHSH and LQKENI. The CDR3 has 15 residues. V dropped 2 bases and J dropped 6; count of bases not matched to a gene: 4. The CDR3 sequence is CASSPLGQGASEAFF. The CDR3 coding sequence is TGTGCCAGCTCACCATTGGGACAGGGGGCCTCTGAAGCTTTCTTT.

The V gene is TRBV18, the J gene TRBJ1-1; tentatively, D is TRBD1 (6 bases). This CDR3 is built from 16 residues. CDR1 KGHSH and CDR2 LQKENI come from the germline V gene. Between the trimmed V and J ends, which lost 1 base and 0 bases, there was a span of 12 bases. CDR3 sequence reads: CASSPRSTGLNTEAFF. The CDR3 DNA sequence: TGTGCCAGCTCACCACGGTCGACAGGCCTGAACACTGAAGCTTTCTTT.

The gene calls are TRBV25-1 and TRBJ1-5, with a possible D match to TRBD1 (5 bases). Germline CDR1 MGHDK, CDR2 SYGVNS. V was trimmed by 5 bases and J by 4 bases, leaving 6 bases between them. The CDR3 runs 12 residues. CDR3 coding DNA: TGTGCCAGCAGTCGGGGGAATCAGCCCCAGCATTTT. It specifies CASSRGNQPQHF.

This sequence joins TRBV5-5 and TRBJ1-1, with D hard to call. V was shortened by 5 bases and J by 8 bases, with 13 bases between the two germline ends. This CDR3 has 12 amino acids. The germline CDR1 and CDR2 sequences are SGHKS and YYEKEE (reference sequence). The CDR3: CASSSTTREAFF. Written as DNA, the CDR3 is TGTGCCAGCAGTTCTACAACCAGGGAAGCTTTCTTT. The whole variable domain, remainder taken from reference TRBV5-5 and TRBJ1-1, is DAGVTQSPTHLIKTRGQQVTLRCSPISGHKSVSWYQQVLGQGPQFIFQYYEKEERGRGNFPDRFSARQFPNYSSELNVNALLLGDSALYLCASSSTTREAFFGQGTRLTVV.

J is TRBJ1-1 and V is TRBV7-3, with 10 bases identical to TRBD1. Germline V gene lookup returns CDR1 SGHTA and CDR2 FQGTGA. J gave up 1 base and V 5 bases, and 4 bases lay outside the gene matches. CDR3 size: 15 residues. The CDR3 spells CASSTGTGANTEAFF. The CDR3 nucleotides are TGTGCCAGCAGCACGGGGACAGGGGCGAACACTGAAGCTTTCTTT. Complete variable domain (other parts from reference TRBV7-3 and TRBJ1-1): GAGVSQTPSNKVTEKGKYVELRCDPISGHTALYWYRQSLGQGPEFLIYFQGTGAADDSGLPNDRFFAVRPEGSVSTLKIQRTERGDSAVYLCASSTGTGANTEAFFGQGTRLTVV.

The chain combines TRBV2 with TRBJ2-1; D may be TRBD2 (5 bases). The CDR3 length is 14 residues. The V and J ends lost 4 bases and 8 bases respectively, with 15 bases between them. Per the germline V gene, CDR1 is SNHLY and CDR2 is FYNNEI. CDR3 loop: CASSGAVPGYEQFF. In nucleotides, the CDR3 is TGTGCCAGCAGTGGGGCGGTCCCGGGGTATGAGCAGTTCTTC.

The CDR3 DNA is TGTGCCAGCAGCGCCTCAAGAACAGGGGTTCAGGGCTACACCTTC. Its translation is CASSASRTGVQGYTF. The rearrangement uses TRBV9 and TRBJ1-2, with 7 bases matching TRBD1. Germline CDR1 is SGDLS and CDR2 is YYNGEE. The CDR3 contains 15 residues. Trimming at V came to 3 bases and at J to 8 bases, leaving 13 bases not matched to a gene.

DNA of the CDR3: TGTGCCAGCAGATTTACCGGGACAGGGGCTGTGTATGGCTACACCTTC. Protein: CASRFTGTGAVYGYTF. The J gene is TRBJ1-2, the V gene TRBV27; 10 nucleotides match TRBD1. Germline lookup yields CDR1 MNHEY and CDR2 SMNVEV (reference sequence). The CDR3 contains 16 residues. V was clipped by 6 bases and J by 5 bases; unmatched bases: 12.

This rearrangement joins TRBV7-2 to TRBJ2-5, with D possibly matching TRBD2 (7 bases). V was shortened by 0 bases and J by 7 bases, with 15 bases between the two germline ends. Germline CDR1 and CDR2: SGHTA and FQGNSA. CDR3 length: 15 amino acids. Here the CDR3 DNA reads TGTGCCAGCAGCTTAGCGGGGGGGCCGCTGGGGACCCAGTACTTC. This gives the protein CASSLAGGPLGTQYF.

Written as DNA, the CDR3 is TGTGCCAGCTCACAGGGACTAGCGGGGGGGTTCTCCGAGCAGTACTTC. Translated: CASSQGLAGGFSEQYF. The V call is TRBV18, the J call TRBJ2-7; TRBD2 agrees at 16 bases. The CDR3 runs 16 residues. Trimming at V came to 4 bases and at J to 6 bases, leaving 6 bases not matched to a gene. In germline, CDR1 is KGHSH, CDR2 LQKENI.

The chain uses TRBV25-1 and TRBJ1-2; TRBD1 matches at 8 bases. The CDR3 runs 13 residues. The germline CDR1 and CDR2 sequences are MGHDK and SYGVNS. V was pared by 3 bases and J by 8 bases, with 5 bases of the junction left unmatched. CDR3 protein: CASSDRTGKGYTF. CDR3 DNA sequence: TGTGCCAGCAGTGACCGGACAGGGAAGGGCTACACCTTC.